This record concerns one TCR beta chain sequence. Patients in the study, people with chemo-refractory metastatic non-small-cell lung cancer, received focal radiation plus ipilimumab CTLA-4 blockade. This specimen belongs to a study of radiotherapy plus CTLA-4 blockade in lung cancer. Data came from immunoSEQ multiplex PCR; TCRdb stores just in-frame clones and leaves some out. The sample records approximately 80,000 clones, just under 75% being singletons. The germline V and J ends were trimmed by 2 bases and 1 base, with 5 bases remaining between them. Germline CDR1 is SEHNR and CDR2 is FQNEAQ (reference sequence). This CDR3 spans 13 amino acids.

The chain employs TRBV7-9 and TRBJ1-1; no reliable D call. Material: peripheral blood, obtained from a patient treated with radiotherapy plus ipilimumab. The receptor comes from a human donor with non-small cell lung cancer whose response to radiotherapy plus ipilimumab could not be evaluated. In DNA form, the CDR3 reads TGTGCCAGCAGCTTATTGGCGAACACTGAAGCTTTCTTT. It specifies CASSLLANTEAFF. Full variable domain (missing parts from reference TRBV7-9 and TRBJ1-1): DTGVSQNPRHKITKRGQNVTFRCDPISEHNRLYWYRQTLGQGPEFLTYFQNEAQLEKSRLLSDRFSAERPKGSFSTLEIQRTEQGDSAMYLCASSLLANTEAFFGQGTRLTVV.